This T cell receptor (beta chain) appears in the sequencing data of a study of blood T cells in healthy people across ages. V lost 7 bases and J lost 1, with 9 bases in between. The CDR3 runs to 13 residues. Sample-barcoded 5' priming and a J-beta primer mix drove a second PCR of about 6 to 12 cycles. TCRdb passed the 5' RACE reads through MiXCR, listing each CDR3 protein once. The table lists over 1,500,000 distinct CDR3 sequences, less than 50% of them singletons, with over 2% in the top ten. This clonotype has just a few counts. This TCR derives from a woman in her forties in good health. The J gene is TRBJ2-3, the V gene TRBV12-3 or TRBV12-4; D call uncertain. The sample comprised blood. The CDR3 is CASNHDGTDTQYF. CDR3 bases: TGTGCCAGCAACCACGATGGCACAGATACGCAGTATTTT.